These 25 T cell receptor beta chains came from one sample sequenced in a study of T cells in Graves' hyperthyroidism and ophthalmopathy. Amplification targeted TCR beta CDR3 regions from RNA transcripts. During a first-round RT-PCR of the TCR CDR3, the HTBI primer set was used. TCRdb re-analysed the multiplex PCR reads in MiXCR, keeping a single row per CDR3 protein. The repertoire holds 650,000 to 700,000 distinct CDR3 sequences, 17% seen once, with 15% to 19% in the top ten. Sequenced sample: blood. Receptor source: a man over 45 with Graves' hyperthyroidism.

This clonotype has a count of ten or more. The CDR3 coding sequence is TGTGCCAGCAGTGGCAGGACTTCAGATACGCAGTATTTT. Translation: CASSGRTSDTQYF. The rearrangement uses TRBV28 and TRBJ2-3; D is perhaps TRBD2 (5 bases). This CDR3 is 13 amino acids long. The V gene's germline CDR1 is MDHEN and CDR2 SYDVKM. Trimming took off 5 bases at V and 4 bases at J, with 10 bases between the two ends.

The chain uses TRBV7-8 and TRBJ2-2; D is ambiguous. This CDR3 is built from 14 residues. Trimming removed 5 bases at V and 4 bases at J, with 11 bases between. Germline CDR1 is SGHVS and CDR2 is FQNEAQ. The CDR3, as DNA: TGTGCCAGCAGCCCTCCGGTCAGCACCGGGGAGCTGTTTTTT. This gives the protein CASSPPVSTGELFF.

This clonotype was counted ten times or more. The chain is built from TRBV24-1 and TRBJ2-7, with D possibly matching TRBD2 (7 bases). Germline-derived CDR1 and CDR2 are KGHDR and SFDVKD. The V end was cut by 4 bases, the J end by 0 bases, with 15 bases between. This CDR3 is built from 16 residues. The CDR3 DNA reads as TGTGCCACCAGTGACGCCACGGGGGGCGCCTCCTACGAGCAGTACTTC. Its translation: CATSDATGGASYEQYF.

The J gene is TRBJ2-7, the V gene TRBV7-3; 13 bases are a match to TRBD2. Germline V gives CDR1 SGHTA, CDR2 FQGTGA. The CDR3 is made up of 14 amino acids. Unmatched junction bases numbered 3, after V lost 4 bases and J lost 6 bases. In nucleotides, the CDR3 is TGTGCCAGCAGCTGGGGACTAGCGGGAAGCGAGCAGTACTTC. As protein: CASSWGLAGSEQYF.

This clonotype turned up a few times. The V call is TRBV3-1, the J call TRBJ2-4, with TRBD1 as a possible D gene (6 bases). The V end was cut by 0 bases, the J end by 0 bases, with 9 bases between. The CDR3 is 16 amino acids. Germline CDR1 is LGHDT and CDR2 is YNNKEL (reference sequence). Here the CDR3 reads CASSQDGQLAKNIQYF. CDR3 DNA: TGTGCCAGCAGCCAAGACGGACAGCTAGCCAAAAACATTCAGTACTTC.

This clonotype was counted many times. This chain joins TRBV30 and TRBJ2-3; D unclear. The V and J ends lost 0 bases and 1 base respectively, with 5 bases between them. CDR3 length equals 13 residues. Germline values: CDR1 GTSNPN, CDR2 SVGIG (reference sequence). Written as DNA, the CDR3 is TGTGCCTGGAGTGTAGAAGGCACAGATACGCAGTATTTT. It yields the protein CAWSVEGTDTQYF.

V gene TRBV10-1 combines with J gene TRBJ2-6; 9 bases are shared with TRBD1. The CDR3 is made up of 17 amino acids. V trimming: 6 bases; J trimming: 4 bases; junction bases outside the gene matches: 10. The germline gives CDR1 WNHNN, CDR2 SYGVQD (reference sequence). The CDR3 spells CASSPGTGRTGANVLTF. Written as DNA, the CDR3 is TGCGCCAGCAGCCCCGGGACAGGGCGTACGGGGGCCAACGTCCTGACTTTC.

The rearrangement joins TRBV6-1 to TRBJ2-1; D is possibly TRBD1 (5 bases). The CDR3 is 15 residues long. The V gene lost 2 bases and the J gene lost 0 bases, with 8 bases spanning the gap. Germline V gene sequence: CDR1 MNHNS, CDR2 SASEGT. The CDR3 nucleotides read TGTGCCAGCAGTGAATCAGGGTACTCCTACAATGAGCAGTTCTTC. This gives the protein CASSESGYSYNEQFF.

This clonotype has at least ten counts. The chain is built from TRBV11-2 and TRBJ2-1; 12 positions match TRBD2. This CDR3 is 15 amino acids long. V shed 3 bases and J 9 bases; nucleotides not matched to a gene: 6. CDR1 and CDR2 from the germline V gene are SGHAT and FQNNGV. This CDR3 is CASSFSASGRGEQFF. The CDR3 nucleotides are TGTGCCAGCAGCTTTTCGGCTAGCGGGAGGGGTGAGCAGTTCTTC.

V gene TRBV20-1 combines with J gene TRBJ2-3, with 8 bases lining up with TRBD2. The CDR3 length is 15 residues. V shed 5 bases, J shed 3 bases, and the junction held 10 bases outside the gene matches. Germline V gives CDR1 DFQATT, CDR2 SNEGSKA (reference sequence). CDR3 residues: CSAPSRREVTDTQYF. For the CDR3, the DNA is TGCAGTGCTCCATCTCGGCGGGAGGTTACAGATACGCAGTATTTT.

This clonotype was observed many times. The chain employs TRBV28 and TRBJ1-5, with D possibly matching TRBD1 (5 bases). The V end was cut by 7 bases, the J end by 7 bases, with 20 bases between. Germline V lookup: CDR1 MDHEN, CDR2 SYDVKM. The CDR3 contains 15 residues. DNA for the CDR3: TGTGCCAGCATAACGCAGTCAGGGTCAGGCCAGCCCCAGCATTTT. This gives the protein CASITQSGSGQPQHF.

This clonotype was observed many times. The rearrangement joins TRBV28 to TRBJ2-2, with D unclear. With 3 bases removed from V and 5 bases from J, the gap between germline ends came to 10 bases. The germline V gene encodes CDR1 MDHEN and CDR2 SYDVKM. There are 14 residues in the CDR3. CDR3 DNA: TGTGCCAGCAGTTTTCGGACGCCTACCGGGGAGCTGTTTTTT. It encodes CASSFRTPTGELFF.

This clonotype was picked up a small number of times. The chain combines TRBV29-1 with TRBJ2-7; D could derive from TRBD1 or TRBD2 (5 bases each). This CDR3 region has 14 residues. Germline V lookup: CDR1 SQVTM, CDR2 ANQGSEA. The V gene lost 6 bases and the J gene lost 3 bases, with 18 bases spanning the gap. For the CDR3, the DNA is TGCAGCGTCTCCAGTTTGGGGACGGACTACGAGCAGTACTTC. This encodes CSVSSLGTDYEQYF.

Turning to this clonotype: An end of the junction does not agree with germline; a read error may underlie this. The chain is built from TRBV12-3 or TRBV12-4 and TRBJ2-1; a possible D gene is TRBD2 (6 bases). This CDR3 is 15 amino acids long. The CDR3 reads CASSLAGVADNKQFF. The CDR3 DNA reads TGTGCCAGCAGTTTAGCGGGGGTAGCGGACAATAAGCAGTTCTTC.

This chain links TRBV2 with TRBJ2-6, with 7 bases identical to TRBD1. With V trimmed by 6 bases and J by 4 bases, 3 bases remained unmatched. From germline, CDR1 is SNHLY and CDR2 FYNNEI. This CDR3 has 14 amino acids. CDR3 sequence (DNA): TGTGCCAGCAGGACAGGGTCCGGGGCCAACGTCCTGACTTTC. As protein: CASRTGSGANVLTF.

The gene calls are TRBV6-1 and TRBJ2-5; D gene ambiguous. The CDR3 has 13 amino acids. Germline-derived CDR1 and CDR2 are MNHNS and SASEGT. The V and J ends lost 10 bases and 4 bases respectively, with 16 bases between them. The CDR3 is CAIRKRQTETQYF. The CDR3 DNA reads as TGTGCCATCAGGAAGAGACAAACAGAGACCCAGTACTTC.

V gene TRBV20-1 combines with J gene TRBJ2-5, with D possibly matching TRBD2 (6 bases). CDR1 is DFQATT and CDR2 is SNEGSKA in the germline V gene (reference sequence). The CDR3 runs to 13 residues. The V gene lost 3 bases and the J gene lost 3 bases, with 11 bases spanning the gap. This chain's CDR3 is CSASGSAEETQYF. CDR3 in DNA: TGCAGTGCTAGCGGGAGCGCGGAAGAGACCCAGTACTTC.

There are a few counts of this clonotype. This chain links TRBV20-1 with TRBJ2-5, with D tentatively TRBD2 (5 bases). Trimming took 0 bases from V and 10 from J, leaving 9 bases between them. Germline CDR1 DFQATT, CDR2 SNEGSKA (reference sequence). The length of the CDR3 is 11 residues. The CDR3, as DNA: TGCAGTGCTAGAGAAACCCGGGACCAGTACTTC. It codes for CSARETRDQYF.

This clonotype was detected a few times. This chain joins TRBV11-2 and TRBJ2-3; maybe TRBD2 (6 bases). V was clipped by 1 base and J by 4 bases, with 15 bases between them. Germline assignment: CDR1 SGHAT and CDR2 FQNNGV. This CDR3 spans 16 amino acids. The CDR3 DNA follows: TGTGCCAGCAGCTTAGGGCGGGGCGAGGGGCCAGATACGCAGTATTTT. Residues: CASSLGRGEGPDTQYF.

The V gene is TRBV2, the J gene TRBJ2-7; tentatively, D is TRBD2 (5 bases). Per germline, CDR1 SNHLY and CDR2 FYNNEI. The CDR3 runs to 14 residues. V was pared by 2 bases and J by 3 bases, with 11 bases between. This CDR3 is CASSESGLLYEQYF. CDR3 in DNA: TGTGCCAGCAGTGAAAGCGGTCTACTCTACGAGCAGTACTTC.

This clonotype was observed many times. In DNA form, the CDR3 reads TGCGCCAGCAGCAGCGGACTAGCGGGAGGAAGTTCTGGGGCCAACGTCCTGACTTTC. Protein sequence: CASSSGLAGGSSGANVLTF. J is TRBJ2-6 and V is TRBV5-1; 14 nucleotides line up with TRBD2. CDR3 length equals 19 residues. Trimming at V came to 4 bases and at J to 1 base, leaving 7 bases not matched to a gene. CDR1 is SGHRS and CDR2 is YFSETQ in the germline V gene.

This chain joins TRBV9 and TRBJ1-2; D is unclear. Germline values: CDR1 SGDLS, CDR2 YYNGEE. The length of the CDR3 is 14 residues. V lost 4 bases and J lost 4, with 14 bases in between. CDR3 DNA sequence: TGTGCCAGCAGCCCCGAAGGACCCTTCTATGGCTACACCTTC. It yields the protein CASSPEGPFYGYTF.

This clonotype was seen repeatedly, ten times or more. This rearrangement joins TRBV13 to TRBJ2-1; D remains ambiguous. The germline CDR1 and CDR2 sequences are PRHDT and FYEKMQ (reference sequence). This CDR3 has 15 residues. Trimming left V 0 bases short and J 2 bases short, with 8 bases between. The CDR3 spells CASSLGTPAYNEQFF. CDR3 in DNA: TGTGCCAGCAGCTTAGGGACTCCCGCCTACAATGAGCAGTTCTTC.

This clonotype was recorded many times. V usage is TRBV6-1 and J usage is TRBJ2-7; 7 bases align to TRBD2. This CDR3 is built from 15 residues. The germline V gene has CDR1 MNHNS and CDR2 SASEGT. V gave up 5 bases and J gave up 2 bases; unmatched junction bases: 9. The CDR3 region has the DNA TGTGCCAGCAGTCCCGCAAGCGGGACCACCTACGAGCAGTACTTC. This encodes CASSPASGTTYEQYF.

This clonotype was recorded at least ten times. J is TRBJ2-1 and V is TRBV10-3; 9 positions agree with TRBD1. This CDR3 region has 15 residues. Germline values: CDR1 ENHRY, CDR2 SYGVKD. V lost 4 bases to trimming and J lost 9 bases; unmatched junction nucleotides: 10. The CDR3 coding sequence is TGTGCCATCAGTGCAACGGGACAGGGCCGAAGTGAGCAGTTCTTC. It specifies CAISATGQGRSEQFF.